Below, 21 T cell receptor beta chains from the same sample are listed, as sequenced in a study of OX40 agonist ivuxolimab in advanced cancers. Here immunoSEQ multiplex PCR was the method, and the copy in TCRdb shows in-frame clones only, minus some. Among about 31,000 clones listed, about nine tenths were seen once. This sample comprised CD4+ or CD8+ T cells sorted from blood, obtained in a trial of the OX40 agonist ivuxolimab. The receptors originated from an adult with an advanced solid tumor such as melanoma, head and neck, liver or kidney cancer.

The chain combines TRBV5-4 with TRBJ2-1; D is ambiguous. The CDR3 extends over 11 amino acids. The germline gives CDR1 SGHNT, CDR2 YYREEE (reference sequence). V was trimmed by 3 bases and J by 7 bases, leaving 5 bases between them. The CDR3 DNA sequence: TGTGCCAGCAGCTCCACAAATGAGCAGTTCTTC. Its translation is CASSSTNEQFF. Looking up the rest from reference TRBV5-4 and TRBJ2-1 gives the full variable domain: ETGVTQSPTHLIKTRGQQVTLRCSSQSGHNTVSWYQQALGQGPQFIFQYYREEENGRGNFPPRFSGLQFPNYSSELNVNALELDDSALYLCASSSTNEQFFGPGTRLTVL.

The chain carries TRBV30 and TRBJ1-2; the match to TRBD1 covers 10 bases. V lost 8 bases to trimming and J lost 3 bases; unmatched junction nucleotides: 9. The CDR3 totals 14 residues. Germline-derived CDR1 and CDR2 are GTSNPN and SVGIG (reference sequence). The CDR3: CARSRGQGYYGYTF. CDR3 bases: TGTGCCCGCTCGCGGGGACAGGGGTACTATGGCTACACCTTC.

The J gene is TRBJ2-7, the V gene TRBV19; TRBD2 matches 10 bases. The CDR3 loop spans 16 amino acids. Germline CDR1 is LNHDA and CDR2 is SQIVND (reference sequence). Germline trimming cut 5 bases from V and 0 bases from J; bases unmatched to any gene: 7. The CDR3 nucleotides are TGTGCCAGTAGTCCGGCTAGCGGGAGACCCTCCTACGAGCAGTACTTC. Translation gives CASSPASGRPSYEQYF.

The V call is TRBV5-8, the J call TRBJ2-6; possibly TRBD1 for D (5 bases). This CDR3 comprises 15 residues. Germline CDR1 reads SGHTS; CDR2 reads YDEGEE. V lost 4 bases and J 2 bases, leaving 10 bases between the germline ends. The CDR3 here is CASSRDSPGANVLTF. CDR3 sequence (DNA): TGTGCCAGCAGCCGTGACAGTCCTGGGGCCAACGTCCTGACTTTC.

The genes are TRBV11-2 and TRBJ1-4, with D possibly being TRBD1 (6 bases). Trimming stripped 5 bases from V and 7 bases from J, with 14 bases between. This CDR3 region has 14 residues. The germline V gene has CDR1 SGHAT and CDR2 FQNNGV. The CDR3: CASSLGTGTEKLFF. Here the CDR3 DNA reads TGTGCCAGCAGCCTGGGAACAGGGACTGAAAAACTGTTTTTT.

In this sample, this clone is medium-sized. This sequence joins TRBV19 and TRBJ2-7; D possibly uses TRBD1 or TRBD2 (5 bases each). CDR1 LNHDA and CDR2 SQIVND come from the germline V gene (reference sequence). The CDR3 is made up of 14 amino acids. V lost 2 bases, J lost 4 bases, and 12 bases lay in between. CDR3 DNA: TGTGCCAGTAGTATAAACGGGGCCGGTTACGAGCAGTACTTC. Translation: CASSINGAGYEQYF. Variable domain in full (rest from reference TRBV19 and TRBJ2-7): DGGITQSPKYLFRKEGQNVTLSCEQNLNHDAMYWYRQDPGQGLRLIYYSQIVNDFQKGDIAEGYSVSREKKESFPLTVTSAQKNPTAFYLCASSINGAGYEQYFGPGTRLTVT.

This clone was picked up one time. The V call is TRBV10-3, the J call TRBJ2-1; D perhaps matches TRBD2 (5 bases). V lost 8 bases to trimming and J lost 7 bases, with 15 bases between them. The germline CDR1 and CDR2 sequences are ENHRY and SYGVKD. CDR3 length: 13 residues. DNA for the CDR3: TGTGCCATCCGCACACTAGGATCAAATGAGCAGTTCTTC. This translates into CAIRTLGSNEQFF.

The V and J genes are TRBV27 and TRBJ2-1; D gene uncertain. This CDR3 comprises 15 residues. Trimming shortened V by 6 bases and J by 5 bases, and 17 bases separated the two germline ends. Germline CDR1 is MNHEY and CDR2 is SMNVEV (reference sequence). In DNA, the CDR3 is TGTGCCAGCAGGAGTCTGATGTGGGGAAACAATGAGCAGTTCTTC. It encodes CASRSLMWGNNEQFF.

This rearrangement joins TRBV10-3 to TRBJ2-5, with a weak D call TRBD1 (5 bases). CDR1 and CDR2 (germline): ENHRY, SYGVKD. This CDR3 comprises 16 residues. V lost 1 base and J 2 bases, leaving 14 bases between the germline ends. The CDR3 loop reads CAISEFDRPIQETQYF. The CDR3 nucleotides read TGTGCCATCAGTGAGTTCGACAGACCTATACAAGAGACCCAGTACTTC.

The CDR3: CAIRAEDRDYNEQFF. The CDR3 nucleotides read TGTGCCATCAGGGCCGAGGACAGGGACTACAATGAGCAGTTCTTC. The rearrangement links TRBV10-3 to TRBJ2-1, with 8 nucleotides matching TRBD1. The germline V gene has CDR1 ENHRY and CDR2 SYGVKD. This CDR3 has 15 residues. J was trimmed by 3 bases and V by 6 bases; bases with no gene match: 7.

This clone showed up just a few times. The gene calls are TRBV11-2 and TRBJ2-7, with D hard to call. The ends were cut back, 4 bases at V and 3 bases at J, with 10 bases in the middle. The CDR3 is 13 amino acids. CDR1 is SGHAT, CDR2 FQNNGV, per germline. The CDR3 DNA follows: TGTGCCAGCAGCTCGAACTCTTTCTACGAGCAGTACTTC. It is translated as CASSSNSFYEQYF.

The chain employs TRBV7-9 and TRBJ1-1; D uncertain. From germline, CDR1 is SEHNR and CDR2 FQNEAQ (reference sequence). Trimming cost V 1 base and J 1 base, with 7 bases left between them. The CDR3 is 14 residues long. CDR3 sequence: CASSLGAENTEAFF. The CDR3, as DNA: TGTGCCAGCAGCTTAGGAGCCGAGAACACTGAAGCTTTCTTT.

CDR3 DNA: TGTGCCTGGATTCGGTCGGAGACCCAGTACTTC. It specifies CAWIRSETQYF. The chain is built from TRBV30 and TRBJ2-5; no clear D gene. The germline CDR1 and CDR2 sequences are GTSNPN and SVGIG (reference sequence). The ends were cut back, 4 bases at V and 5 bases at J, with 8 bases in the middle. The CDR3 loop spans 11 amino acids.

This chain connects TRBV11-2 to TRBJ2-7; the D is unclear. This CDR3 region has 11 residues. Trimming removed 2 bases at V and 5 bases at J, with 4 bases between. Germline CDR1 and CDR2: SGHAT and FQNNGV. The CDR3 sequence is CASSLSNEQYF. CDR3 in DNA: TGTGCCAGCAGCTTATCGAACGAGCAGTACTTC.

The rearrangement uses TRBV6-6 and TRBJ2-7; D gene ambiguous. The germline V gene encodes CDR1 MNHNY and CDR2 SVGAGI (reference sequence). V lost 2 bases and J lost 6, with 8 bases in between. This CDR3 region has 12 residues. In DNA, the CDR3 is TGTGCCAGCAGTTACGCCGGCTCCGAGCAGTACTTC. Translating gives CASSYAGSEQYF.

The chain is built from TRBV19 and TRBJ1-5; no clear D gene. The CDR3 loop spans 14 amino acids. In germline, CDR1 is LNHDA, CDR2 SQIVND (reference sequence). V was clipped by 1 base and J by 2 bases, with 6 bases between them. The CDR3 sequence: CASSIGRGNQPQHF. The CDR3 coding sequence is TGTGCCAGTAGTATAGGTAGGGGCAATCAGCCCCAGCATTTT. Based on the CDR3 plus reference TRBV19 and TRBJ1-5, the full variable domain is DGGITQSPKYLFRKEGQNVTLSCEQNLNHDAMYWYRQDPGQGLRLIYYSQIVNDFQKGDIAEGYSVSREKKESFPLTVTSAQKNPTAFYLCASSIGRGNQPQHFGDGTRLSIL.

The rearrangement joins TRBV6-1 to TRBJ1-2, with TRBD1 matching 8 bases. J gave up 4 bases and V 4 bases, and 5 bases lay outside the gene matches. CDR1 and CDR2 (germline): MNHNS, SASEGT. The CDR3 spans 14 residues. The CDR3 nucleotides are TGTGCCAGCAGTGTGGCACAGGGGGGCTATGGCTACACCTTC. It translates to CASSVAQGGYGYTF.

The chain's CDR3 is CAWSVHSGQETQYF. The CDR3 bases are TGTGCCTGGAGTGTACATAGCGGCCAAGAGACCCAGTACTTC. The rearrangement joins TRBV30 to TRBJ2-5; weak D call: TRBD2 (6 bases). V lost 0 bases, J lost 1 base, and 9 bases lay in between. CDR3 length equals 14 residues. The germline V gene has CDR1 GTSNPN and CDR2 SVGIG (reference sequence).

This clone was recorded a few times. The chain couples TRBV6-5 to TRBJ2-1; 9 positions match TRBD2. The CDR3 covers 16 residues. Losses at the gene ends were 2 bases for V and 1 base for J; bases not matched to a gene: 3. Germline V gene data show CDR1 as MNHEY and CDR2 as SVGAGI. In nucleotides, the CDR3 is TGTGCCAGCAGTTACGGGGGACTAGCATCCTACAATGAGCAGTTCTTC. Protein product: CASSYGGLASYNEQFF.

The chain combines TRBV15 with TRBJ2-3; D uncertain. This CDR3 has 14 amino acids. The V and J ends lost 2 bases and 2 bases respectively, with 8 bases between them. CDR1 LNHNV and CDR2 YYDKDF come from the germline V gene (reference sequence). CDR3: CATSRKLLTDTQYF. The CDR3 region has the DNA TGTGCCACCAGCAGAAAACTCCTCACAGATACGCAGTATTTT.

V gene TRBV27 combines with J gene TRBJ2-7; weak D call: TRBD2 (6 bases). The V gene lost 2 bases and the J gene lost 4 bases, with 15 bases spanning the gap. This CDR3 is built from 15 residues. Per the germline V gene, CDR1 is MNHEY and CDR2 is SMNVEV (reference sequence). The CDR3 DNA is TGTGCCAGCAGTTTAGCCGGGACTGCCCTTTACGAGCAGTACTTC. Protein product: CASSLAGTALYEQYF.